The text below deals with one TCR beta chain. Its matching antigen is unknown. The data belong to a study of T cell repertoires in cytomegalovirus infection. About the research overall: Epitope selection comprised recently identified HLA-C-restricted CMV epitopes and well-studied HLA-B-restricted CMV epitopes.

Per germline, CDR1 SGHAT and CDR2 FQNNGV. The V gene end was trimmed by 2 bases and the J gene end by 5 bases; junction bases not matched to a gene: 7. This CDR3 spans 15 amino acids. TCRdb re-called the reads with MiXCR, one entry per CDR3 protein. Of approximately 500,000 distinct CDR3 sequences in the sample, 30% to 40% are singletons; the top ten hold roughly a sixth. The chain links TRBV11-2 to TRBJ1-1, with 8 bases aligning to TRBD1. The receptor comes from a human donor in good health (CMV status not recorded). Some clones in this sample may be carry-over from other donors' samples. The source material was cultured PBMCs, sampled from culture after CMV antigen stimulation. CDR3 sequence: CASSLFSGGGTEAFF. The CDR3 region has the DNA TGTGCCAGCAGCTTATTTTCAGGGGGCGGGACTGAAGCTTTCTTT.